These 20 T cell receptor beta chains were sequenced from one sample in a study of cytomegalovirus exposure and HLA in healthy donors. The PCR was carried out with 60 Vbeta primers and 13 Jbeta primers. The assay was immunoSEQ multiplex PCR, and TCRdb's table has in-frame clones only and misses some. The sample consists of about 200,000 clones, about 77% of them appearing once. The sequenced sample was PBMCs. The receptor set was obtained from a woman aged 25 to 39 in good health and CMV-seropositive.

The V call is TRBV29-1, the J call TRBJ1-1, with a tentative D call TRBD1 (6 bases). Germline CDR1 SQVTM, CDR2 ANQGSEA. V lost 3 bases and J lost 5, with 16 bases in between. The CDR3 length is 14 residues. In DNA form, the CDR3 reads TGCAGCGTTGAGGGGGGGGGCAGGGCTACTGAAGCTTTCTTT. It is translated as CSVEGGGRATEAFF.

This chain joins TRBV5-4 and TRBJ1-2, with D unclear. Trimming left V 0 bases short and J 1 base short, with 4 bases between. The CDR3 runs to 13 residues. Germline CDR1 reads SGHNT; CDR2 reads YYREEE (reference sequence). CDR3 sequence: CASSLAVNYGYTF. In DNA, the CDR3 is TGTGCCAGCAGCTTGGCCGTTAACTATGGCTACACCTTC.

The rearrangement uses TRBV19 and TRBJ1-2; possibly TRBD1 for D (5 bases). The V end lost 7 bases, the J end lost 4 bases, and 19 bases lay between the germline ends. Germline-derived CDR1 and CDR2 are LNHDA and SQIVND (reference sequence). There are 15 residues in the CDR3. The CDR3 DNA reads TGTGCCAGTAACTCAAACCCCCAGGGTGCCTATGGCTACACCTTC. It specifies CASNSNPQGAYGYTF.

This sequence joins TRBV7-9 and TRBJ2-5; TRBD1 matches at 7 bases. The CDR3 consists of 15 residues. V lost 5 bases to trimming and J lost 0 bases; unmatched junction nucleotides: 6. CDR1 is SEHNR, CDR2 FQNEAQ, per germline (reference sequence). The CDR3 region is CASSLGTEYQETQYF. DNA for the CDR3: TGTGCCAGCAGCCTGGGGACAGAGTACCAAGAGACCCAGTACTTC.

A note on this clone: The sample contains more than one DNA sequence encoding this CDR3. V gene TRBV18 combines with J gene TRBJ2-7; TRBD2 matches at 13 bases. The CDR3 runs to 15 residues. Germline V gives CDR1 KGHSH, CDR2 LQKENI. Trimming removed 3 bases from V and 4 bases from J; junction bases left unmatched: 3. The CDR3 nucleotides read TGTGCCAGCTCACCTACTAGCGGGGGGGCGTACGAGCAGTACTTC. Protein: CASSPTSGGAYEQYF. The variable domain in full, with the rest retrieved from reference TRBV18 and TRBJ2-7, is NAGVMQNPRHLVRRRGQEARLRCSPMKGHSHVYWYRQLPEEGLKFMVYLQKENIIDESGMPKERFSAEFPKEGPSILRIQQVVRGDSAAYFCASSPTSGGAYEQYFGPGTRLTVT.

This clone has more than one count but fewer than ten. The rearrangement joins TRBV6-5 to TRBJ2-3; 9 positions match TRBD2. The CDR3 consists of 15 residues. Trimming cost V 6 bases and J 3 bases; bases outside gene matches: 7. Germline V gene lookup returns CDR1 MNHEY and CDR2 SVGAGI. The CDR3 DNA sequence: TGTGCCAGCAGCAAAAGCGGGAGGATTACAGATACGCAGTATTTT. Amino acid sequence: CASSKSGRITDTQYF.

A word on this clone: The same CDR3 can be traced to other DNA sequences in this sample. The chain is built from TRBV4-1 and TRBJ2-5, with 9 bases fitting TRBD2. CDR3 length: 16 amino acids. CDR1 MGHRA and CDR2 YSYEKL come from the germline V gene. The ends lost 2 bases at V and 5 bases at J; junction bases unmatched: 9. CDR3 region: CASSQPLSSGRETQYF. CDR3 coding DNA: TGCGCCAGCAGCCAACCATTATCCAGCGGGAGGGAGACCCAGTACTTC.

The chain links TRBV28 to TRBJ2-7; TRBD2 matches 11 bases. The CDR3 is 17 amino acids. Germline V CDR1 and CDR2: MDHEN, SYDVKM. With V trimmed by 5 bases and J by 0 bases, 9 bases remained unmatched. CDR3: CASSRYGTSGFSYEQYF. The DNA of the CDR3 is TGTGCCAGCAGTCGCTATGGGACTAGCGGATTCTCCTACGAGCAGTACTTC. Full variable domain (outside the CDR3, taken from reference TRBV28 and TRBJ2-7): DVKVTQSSRYLVKRTGEKVFLECVQDMDHENMFWYRQDPGLGLRLIYFSYDVKMKEKGDIPEGYSVSREKKERFSLILESASTNQTSMYLCASSRYGTSGFSYEQYFGPGTRLTVT.

This clone was seen a handful of times. The rearrangement links TRBV29-1 to TRBJ2-5; TRBD2 is a possible D gene (6 bases). V was clipped by 5 bases and J by 5 bases, with 12 bases between them. Germline values: CDR1 SQVTM, CDR2 ANQGSEA. This CDR3 contains 12 residues. Here the CDR3 DNA reads TGCAGCGTTTGGGGGAGCGGGGAGACCCAGTACTTC. Encoded protein: CSVWGSGETQYF.

Written as DNA, the CDR3 is TGTGCCAGCAGCTTGGGGGCACCAGGGGACCAGCCCCAGCATTTT. This gives the protein CASSLGAPGDQPQHF. This chain links TRBV5-4 with TRBJ1-5, with TRBD1 as a possible D gene (6 bases). The CDR3 runs to 15 residues. Germline V lookup: CDR1 SGHNT, CDR2 YYREEE (reference sequence). V was shortened by 0 bases and J by 7 bases, with 14 bases between the two germline ends.

This sequence joins TRBV9 and TRBJ2-2; TRBD2 matches at 7 bases. Trimming removed 4 bases from V and 1 base from J; junction bases left unmatched: 4. CDR1 is SGDLS and CDR2 is YYNGEE in the germline V gene. There are 15 residues in the CDR3. The CDR3 region is CASSIWGGNTGELFF. CDR3 DNA sequence: TGTGCCAGCAGCATATGGGGGGGGAACACCGGGGAGCTGTTTTTT.

The rearrangement uses TRBV7-9 and TRBJ1-4, with D tentatively TRBD1 (6 bases). The germline V gene encodes CDR1 SEHNR and CDR2 FQNEAQ (reference sequence). The CDR3 spans 16 residues. Trimming stripped 1 base from V and 4 bases from J, with 13 bases between. In DNA form, the CDR3 reads TGTGCCAGCAGCTTAGGAGGGGGTAACGTTAATGAAAAACTGTTTTTT. Translated, it gives CASSLGGGNVNEKLFF.

The CDR3 region is CASATQGAGTEAFF. The CDR3 DNA is TGCGCCAGCGCTACCCAAGGGGCTGGCACTGAAGCTTTCTTT. The chain is built from TRBV5-1 and TRBJ1-1; maybe TRBD1 (5 bases). CDR1 and CDR2 from the germline V gene are SGHRS and YFSETQ. V was pared by 7 bases and J by 4 bases, with 17 bases between. The CDR3 has 14 amino acids.

The chain carries TRBV28 and TRBJ1-4; TRBD1 is a possible D gene (6 bases). This CDR3 spans 14 amino acids. V lost 6 bases to trimming and J lost 5 bases, with 13 bases between them. Germline V gene sequence: CDR1 MDHEN, CDR2 SYDVKM. The CDR3 sequence: CASSPRGENEKLFF. In nucleotides, the CDR3 is TGTGCCAGCAGCCCCAGGGGCGAAAATGAAAAACTGTTTTTT.

V is TRBV5-1 and J is TRBJ1-3; 9 nucleotides agree with TRBD1. CDR3 size: 15 residues. V trimming: 0 bases; J trimming: 10 bases; junction bases outside the gene matches: 8. Germline V gene sequence: CDR1 SGHRS, CDR2 YFSETQ. CDR3 sequence: CASSLEGQGGLTIYF. Written as DNA, the CDR3 is TGCGCCAGCAGCTTGGAGGGACAGGGCGGATTAACCATATATTTT.

The chain couples TRBV28 to TRBJ2-2, with 7 positions matching TRBD1. The V gene end was trimmed by 6 bases and the J gene end by 8 bases; junction bases not matched to a gene: 6. The CDR3 length is 13 residues. Germline V lookup: CDR1 MDHEN, CDR2 SYDVKM. The CDR3 sequence: CASSLDRRGELFF. In DNA, the CDR3 is TGTGCCAGCAGCCTGGACAGGAGAGGGGAGCTGTTTTTT.

This clone was seen only a few times. V gene TRBV15 combines with J gene TRBJ2-7; perhaps TRBD1 as D (5 bases). Germline CDR1 is LNHNV and CDR2 is YYDKDF (reference sequence). This CDR3 comprises 14 residues. V was clipped by 0 bases and J by 3 bases, with 9 bases between them. CDR3 region: CATSRDWGGYEQYF. The DNA of the CDR3 is TGTGCCACCAGCAGAGATTGGGGCGGCTACGAGCAGTACTTC.

This sequence joins TRBV28 and TRBJ2-7; D is possibly TRBD2 (6 bases). The CDR3 consists of 10 residues. V was pared by 8 bases and J by 6 bases, with 8 bases between. CDR1 is MDHEN, CDR2 SYDVKM, per germline. The CDR3 here is CASRGVEQYF. CDR3 nucleotides: TGTGCCAGCCGCGGGGTCGAGCAGTACTTC.

The rearrangement links TRBV5-3 to TRBJ1-1; no clear D gene. TRBV5-3 is identified as an open reading frame with a role that is uncertain. The CDR3 is made up of 15 amino acids. Trimming took off 4 bases at V and 2 bases at J, with 15 bases between the two ends. For the CDR3, the DNA is TGTGCCAGAAGCCGTCTTTGGGCAGGAAACACTGAAGCTTTCTTT. It translates to CARSRLWAGNTEAFF.

V gene TRBV30 combines with J gene TRBJ1-4, with 9 nucleotides matching TRBD1. There are 15 residues in the CDR3. After removal of 0 bases from V and 10 bases from J, the junction contained 9 bases not matched to a gene. Per the germline V gene, CDR1 is GTSNPN and CDR2 is SVGIG (reference sequence). CDR3 nucleotides: TGTGCCTGGAGTGTAAGGGACAGGGACCACGGAAAACTGTTTTTT. This codes for CAWSVRDRDHGKLFF. Supplemented by reference TRBV30 and TRBJ1-4, the full variable domain reads SQTIHQWPATLVQPVGSPLSLECTVEGTSNPNLYWYRQAAGRGLQLLFYSVGIGQISSEVPQNLSASRPQDRQFILSSKKLLLSDSGFYLCAWSVRDRDHGKLFFGSGTQLSVL.